Each of the 23 T cell receptor beta chains below was sequenced from the same sample in a study of vaccination and CD4 T cells after COVID-19. Antigen specificity for these receptors is unknown. The sample's treatment: approximately nine-day PBMC culture with coronavirus spike peptide pools or control peptides (ViraFEST assay). Sequenced with the Oncomine TCR Beta short-read assay was DNA taken from cultured CD4+ T cells. TCRdb re-called the PCR reads with MiXCR, one entry per CDR3 protein. The sample holds 15,000 to 20,000 distinct CDR3 sequences, nearly 60% seen once. The sample here was CD4+ T cells from blood, cultured in vitro, taken before SARS-CoV-2 vaccination. Source of these receptors: a human donor who had recovered from COVID-19.

V gene TRBV18 combines with J gene TRBJ1-1, with a weak D call TRBD1 (5 bases). V gave up 6 bases and J gave up 3 bases, with 14 bases separating them. The CDR3 has 14 residues. In germline, CDR1 is KGHSH, CDR2 LQKENI. DNA of the CDR3: TGTGCCAGCTCCCCCACTAGGGGAGACACTGAAGCTTTCTTT. Residues: CASSPTRGDTEAFF.

This CDR3 is CASSIFTDLNYGYTF. The CDR3 region has the DNA TGTGCCAGTAGTATATTTACAGACCTTAACTATGGCTACACCTTC. V and J are TRBV19 and TRBJ1-2; D not resolved. CDR1 and CDR2 (germline): LNHDA, SQIVND (reference sequence). V lost 2 bases and J lost 1, with 11 bases in between. This CDR3 is built from 15 residues.

This chain connects TRBV20-1 to TRBJ2-3; maybe TRBD2 (6 bases). This CDR3 spans 15 amino acids. CDR1 and CDR2 from the germline V gene are DFQATT and SNEGSKA (reference sequence). The germline V and J ends were trimmed by 6 bases and 0 bases, with 16 bases remaining between them. The CDR3 DNA reads as TGCAGTGCCACGCACGGGGGAGGAAGCACAGATACGCAGTATTTT. Translated, it gives CSATHGGGSTDTQYF.

CDR3 nucleotide sequence: TGTGCCAGCAGGACTAGCGCTCAAGAGACCCAGTACTTC. It is translated as CASRTSAQETQYF. V usage is TRBV27 and J usage is TRBJ2-5, with 8 bases lining up with TRBD2. Germline-derived CDR1 and CDR2 are MNHEY and SMNVEV (reference sequence). The CDR3 consists of 13 residues. The V gene end was trimmed by 6 bases and the J gene end by 2 bases; junction bases not matched to a gene: 2.

This chain uses TRBV6-2 or TRBV6-3 with TRBJ1-5, with D perhaps matching TRBD1 (5 bases). The CDR3 loop spans 14 amino acids. Germline V gene lookup returns CDR1 MNHEY and CDR2 SVGEGT. V gave up 2 bases and J gave up 3 bases, with 8 bases separating them. CDR3 sequence (DNA): TGTGCCAGCAGTTACAGACAGCTCAATCAGCCCCAGCATTTT. Protein product: CASSYRQLNQPQHF.

The rearrangement joins TRBV20-1 to TRBJ2-5; 7 bases map to TRBD2. The V gene's germline CDR1 is DFQATT and CDR2 SNEGSKA (reference sequence). Trimming cost V 5 bases and J 4 bases; bases outside gene matches: 7. The CDR3 length is 13 residues. CDR3 bases: TGCAGTGCTTACCGGGTAGCGGGAGAGACCCAGTACTTC. This gives the protein CSAYRVAGETQYF.

This chain connects TRBV15 to TRBJ2-7; TRBD1 might be the D (5 bases). The length of the CDR3 is 12 residues. The germline V gene encodes CDR1 LNHNV and CDR2 YYDKDF (reference sequence). V was trimmed by 4 bases and J by 6 bases, leaving 10 bases between them. This chain's CDR3 is CATSTQGSEQYF. CDR3 sequence (DNA): TGTGCCACCAGCACCCAGGGTAGCGAGCAGTACTTC. Complete variable domain (other parts from reference TRBV15 and TRBJ2-7): DAMVIQNPRYQVTQFGKPVTLSCSQTLNHNVMYWYQQKSSQAPKLLFHYYDKDFNNEADTPDNFQSRRPNTSFCFLDIRSPGLGDTAMYLCATSTQGSEQYFGPGTRLTVT.

The chain combines TRBV20-1 with TRBJ2-1, with 11 bases aligning to TRBD2. The CDR3 is 14 residues long. J gave up 9 bases and V 6 bases, and 10 bases lay outside the gene matches. The V gene's germline CDR1 is DFQATT and CDR2 SNEGSKA (reference sequence). For the CDR3, the DNA is TGCAGTGCCCCGACCCCTAGCGGGAGGAGTGAGCAGTTCTTC. It specifies CSAPTPSGRSEQFF.

V is TRBV6-5 and J is TRBJ1-6; no clear D gene. Trimming took off 0 bases at V and 14 bases at J, with 23 bases between the two ends. Germline V lookup: CDR1 MNHEY, CDR2 SVGAGI. The CDR3 runs 17 residues. In nucleotides, the CDR3 is TGTGCCAGCAGTTACTCAGCCCGGGCCTCGTTAAATTGGGCCCTCCACTTT. Protein: CASSYSARASLNWALHF.

This clonotype appeared a few times. This chain joins TRBV20-1 and TRBJ1-5; 9 bases match TRBD1. J gave up 4 bases and V 0 bases, and 7 bases lay outside the gene matches. The CDR3 loop spans 16 amino acids. From germline, CDR1 is DFQATT and CDR2 SNEGSKA (reference sequence). The CDR3 sequence is CSARDRLTGGNQPQHF. The CDR3 bases are TGCAGTGCTAGAGATAGGTTGACAGGGGGGAATCAGCCCCAGCATTTT.

This chain connects TRBV7-8 to TRBJ1-5; D ambiguous. The CDR3 is made up of 15 amino acids. Germline V gene lookup returns CDR1 SGHVS and CDR2 FQNEAQ. Trimming took 4 bases from V and 4 from J, leaving 14 bases between them. The CDR3 DNA is TGTGCCAGCAGCTCCAAGCGCCTCCAAAATCAGCCCCAGCATTTT. Amino acids: CASSSKRLQNQPQHF.

This clonotype came up a few times. The rearrangement uses TRBV21-1 and TRBJ2-5; the D call in the table, TRBD2, was not verified against the DNA. TRBV21-1 is termed a pseudogene. The CDR3 runs to 12 residues. The CDR3 sequence: CARQSGNETQYF. The CDR3 region has the DNA TGTGCCAGACAAAGCGGGAACGAGACCCAGTACTTC.

This clonotype was seen a few times. J is TRBJ1-6 and V is TRBV20-1, with D maybe TRBD1 (5 bases). The CDR3 sequence is 12 residues long. CDR1 is DFQATT and CDR2 is SNEGSKA in the germline V gene (reference sequence). The V end was cut by 2 bases, the J end by 6 bases, with 5 bases between. CDR3 nucleotide sequence: TGCAGTGCTAGACAGGGTAATTCACCCCTCCACTTT. It is translated as CSARQGNSPLHF.

This clonotype has just a few counts. The rearrangement uses TRBV20-1 and TRBJ2-5; 7 bases fit TRBD2. The CDR3 sequence is 15 residues long. Germline assignment: CDR1 DFQATT and CDR2 SNEGSKA (reference sequence). Germline trimming cut 5 bases from V and 4 bases from J; bases unmatched to any gene: 13. This CDR3 is CSAGGTIVQGETQYF. The DNA of the CDR3 is TGCAGTGCTGGGGGGACTATCGTGCAGGGAGAGACCCAGTACTTC.

V gene TRBV6-5 combines with J gene TRBJ2-2; D is unresolved. The CDR3 is 13 residues long. Germline CDR1 and CDR2: MNHEY and SVGAGI. V lost 0 bases to trimming and J lost 7 bases, with 6 bases between them. CDR3 DNA: TGTGCCAGCAGTTACTCTGGGAACGGGGAGCTGTTTTTT. Its translation: CASSYSGNGELFF.

The chain joins TRBV6-1 to TRBJ2-1; 8 nucleotides line up with TRBD2. Germline trimming cut 2 bases from V and 0 bases from J; bases unmatched to any gene: 0. CDR1 is MNHNS and CDR2 is SASEGT in the germline V gene. This CDR3 spans 15 amino acids. CDR3 nucleotide sequence: TGTGCCAGCAGTGAACTAGCGGGCTCCTACAATGAGCAGTTCTTC. Translation gives CASSELAGSYNEQFF.

The gene calls are TRBV19 and TRBJ2-3; D is possibly TRBD2 (5 bases). Between the trimmed V and J ends, which lost 3 bases and 4 bases, there was a span of 11 bases. CDR1 is LNHDA and CDR2 is SQIVND in the germline V gene (reference sequence). This CDR3 region has 14 residues. CDR3 DNA: TGTGCCAGTAGTATCATGGGAGAGGCAGATACGCAGTATTTT. Its protein product is CASSIMGEADTQYF. The full variable domain, with the rest looked up from reference TRBV19 and TRBJ2-3, is DGGITQSPKYLFRKEGQNVTLSCEQNLNHDAMYWYRQDPGQGLRLIYYSQIVNDFQKGDIAEGYSVSREKKESFPLTVTSAQKNPTAFYLCASSIMGEADTQYFGPGTRLTVL.

CDR3 protein: CASSPDTNYGYTF. CDR3 DNA: TGTGCCAGCAGCCCGGACACTAACTATGGCTACACCTTC. The rearrangement uses TRBV7-3 and TRBJ1-2; D might be TRBD1 (5 bases). The CDR3 contains 13 residues. Germline V gives CDR1 SGHTA, CDR2 FQGTGA. The ends were cut back, 5 bases at V and 0 bases at J, with 7 bases in the middle.

The chain links TRBV7-2 to TRBJ1-1; D unclear. Germline CDR1 reads SGHTA; CDR2 reads FQGNSA. V lost 5 bases and J 1 base, leaving 8 bases between the germline ends. CDR3 length equals 13 residues. CDR3 DNA sequence: TGTGCCAGCAGCAATCTCCGGAACACTGAAGCTTTCTTT. This translates into CASSNLRNTEAFF. Full variable domain (outside the CDR3, taken from reference TRBV7-2 and TRBJ1-1): GAGVSQSPSNKVTEKGKDVELRCDPISGHTALYWYRQSLGQGLEFLIYFQGNSAPDKSGLPSDRFSAERTGGSVSTLTIQRTQQEDSAVYLCASSNLRNTEAFFGQGTRLTVV.

The chain combines TRBV20-1 with TRBJ2-7, with D perhaps TRBD2 (5 bases). This CDR3 is built from 13 residues. CDR1 is DFQATT and CDR2 is SNEGSKA in the germline V gene (reference sequence). Trimming cost V 0 bases and J 0 bases, with 6 bases left between them. The CDR3 sequence is CSARERGSYEQYF. CDR3 nucleotide sequence: TGCAGTGCTAGAGAACGGGGCTCCTACGAGCAGTACTTC.

The chain couples TRBV24-1 to TRBJ2-3; no clear D gene. The length of the CDR3 is 14 residues. The germline V and J ends were trimmed by 6 bases and 0 bases, with 9 bases remaining between them. Germline V gene lookup returns CDR1 KGHDR and CDR2 SFDVKD. In nucleotides, the CDR3 is TGTGCCACCAGTCCCACACATAGCACAGATACGCAGTATTTT. This sequence encodes CATSPTHSTDTQYF.

The chain has TRBV6-1 and TRBJ2-7; D not resolved. The CDR3 contains 14 residues. Germline values: CDR1 MNHNS, CDR2 SASEGT. V was shortened by 7 bases and J by 4 bases, with 17 bases between the two germline ends. Here the CDR3 DNA reads TGTGCCAGCATGTTGGCAGACTTCGCTTACGAGCAGTACTTC. Translating gives CASMLADFAYEQYF.

The CDR3 coding sequence is TGTGCCAGCAGTTTCGGACTAGCGGGCATGTCCTACGAGCAGTACTTC. It encodes CASSFGLAGMSYEQYF. This rearrangement joins TRBV28 to TRBJ2-7; 11 nucleotides match TRBD2. V gave up 3 bases and J gave up 1 base; unmatched junction bases: 5. The CDR3 is 16 residues long. Germline V gives CDR1 MDHEN, CDR2 SYDVKM.